The 24 T cell receptor beta chains below were found in one sample sequenced in a study of OX40 agonist ivuxolimab in advanced cancers. TCRdb's table, derived via immunoSEQ multiplex PCR, lists solely in-frame clones and lacks some. The sample records 90,000 to 120,000 clones, roughly 90% being singletons. Material: CD4+ or CD8+ T cells sorted from blood, obtained in a trial of the OX40 agonist ivuxolimab. The receptors were gathered from an adult with an advanced solid tumor such as melanoma, head and neck, liver or kidney cancer.

The rearrangement links TRBV7-3 to TRBJ1-2; TRBD1 matches 9 bases. The CDR3 consists of 14 residues. Germline V gives CDR1 SGHTA, CDR2 FQGTGA. Germline trimming cut 4 bases from V and 8 bases from J; bases unmatched to any gene: 8. CDR3 DNA sequence: TGTGCCAGCAGCTCAGGGGACAGGGTCGGCGGCTACACCTTC. It translates to CASSSGDRVGGYTF.

This rearrangement joins TRBV11-2 to TRBJ2-2; D might be TRBD2 (6 bases). V was clipped by 3 bases and J by 7 bases, with 24 bases between them. Germline V CDR1 and CDR2: SGHAT, FQNNGV. The CDR3 sequence is 18 residues long. Here the CDR3 reads CASSFRLEGAGSNGELFF. The CDR3, as DNA: TGTGCCAGCAGCTTCCGTTTGGAAGGGGCCGGGAGCAACGGGGAGCTGTTTTTT.

This sequence joins TRBV5-1 and TRBJ2-7, with 13 nucleotides matching TRBD2. There are 15 residues in the CDR3. Germline CDR1 is SGHRS and CDR2 is YFSETQ. The trim removed 4 bases at V and 6 bases at J, leaving 7 bases unmatched. Here the CDR3 reads CASSRGLAGVREQYF. For the CDR3, the DNA is TGCGCCAGCAGCAGAGGACTAGCGGGAGTTCGCGAGCAGTACTTC.

This clone was seen a handful of times. The V gene is TRBV7-8, the J gene TRBJ2-2, with TRBD1 identical over 8 bases. Trimming at V came to 5 bases and at J to 4 bases, leaving 3 bases not matched to a gene. This CDR3 has 14 amino acids. CDR1 and CDR2 (germline): SGHVS, FQNEAQ. The DNA for the CDR3 is TGTGCCAGCAGCCGTACAGGGGGCACCGGGGAGCTGTTTTTT. This codes for CASSRTGGTGELFF.

The chain couples TRBV7-2 to TRBJ2-1; 7 bases align to TRBD2. V lost 3 bases, J lost 8 bases, and 10 bases stayed unmatched. The CDR3 consists of 15 residues. Germline V lookup: CDR1 SGHTA, CDR2 FQGNSA. CDR3 DNA sequence: TGTGCCAGCAGCTTTAAGACGGCGGGAGTGGATGAGCAGTTCTTC. Encoded protein: CASSFKTAGVDEQFF. The full variable domain, rest sourced from reference TRBV7-2 and TRBJ2-1, is GAGVSQSPSNKVTEKGKDVELRCDPISGHTALYWYRQSLGQGLEFLIYFQGNSAPDKSGLPSDRFSAERTGGSVSTLTIQRTQQEDSAVYLCASSFKTAGVDEQFFGPGTRLTVL.

The gene calls are TRBV27 and TRBJ1-2, with D possibly TRBD1 on 6 matching bases. V was cut by 6 bases and J by 2 bases, with 13 bases left in between. CDR1 is MNHEY and CDR2 is SMNVEV in the germline V gene (reference sequence). The CDR3 loop spans 14 amino acids. CDR3 nucleotides: TGTGCCAGCAGGGACGGACAGCCGAACTATGGCTACACCTTC. Translation gives CASRDGQPNYGYTF.

To note about this clone: The junction shows a germline mismatch at one end, possibly a read error. The V gene is TRBV6-6, the J gene TRBJ2-2, with D possibly TRBD1 on 7 matching bases. The CDR3 has 11 residues. Germline assignment: CDR1 MNHNY and CDR2 SVGAGI (reference sequence). CDR3 bases: TGTGCCAGCAGTTACCAGGGGGGGCTGTTTTTT. As protein: CASSYQGGLFF.

In nucleotides, the CDR3 is TGTGCCAGCAGCTTGTCTAGCGGGAGCTACGAGCAGTACTTC. Protein product: CASSLSSGSYEQYF. The rearrangement uses TRBV5-4 and TRBJ2-7, with 10 nucleotides matching TRBD2. The CDR3 runs to 14 residues. The germline CDR1 and CDR2 sequences are SGHNT and YYREEE (reference sequence). V lost 1 base, J lost 3 bases, and 1 base stayed unmatched.

As regards this clone: The identical CDR3 is also encoded by other nucleotide sequences in the sample. The CDR3 DNA follows: TGTGCCAGCCGGGGCAGCAATCAGCCCCAGCATTTT. Its translation: CASRGSNQPQHF. The rearrangement joins TRBV28 to TRBJ1-5; tentatively, D is TRBD1 (5 bases). This CDR3 comprises 12 residues. V shed 8 bases and J shed 1 base, with 6 bases lying between them. Germline CDR1 is MDHEN and CDR2 is SYDVKM.

The gene calls are TRBV6-4 and TRBJ1-2; D gene unclear. V was clipped by 2 bases and J by 2 bases, with 6 bases between them. There are 13 residues in the CDR3. CDR1 and CDR2 (germline): MRHNA, SNTAGT. The CDR3 nucleotides read TGTGCCAGCAGTGACGGGGAAAACTATGGCTACACCTTC. Translation gives CASSDGENYGYTF.

The genes are TRBV29-1 and TRBJ2-2; D gene uncertain. Trimming removed 6 bases from V and 6 bases from J, with 8 bases in between. Germline V gives CDR1 SQVTM, CDR2 ANQGSEA. The CDR3 loop spans 11 amino acids. CDR3 nucleotides: TGCAGCGTGGGCTCCCCCGGGGAGCTGTTTTTT. Amino acid sequence: CSVGSPGELFF.

The chain uses TRBV5-1 and TRBJ2-3; weak D call: TRBD1 (6 bases). In germline, CDR1 is SGHRS, CDR2 YFSETQ. V gave up 4 bases and J gave up 7 bases, with 13 bases separating them. CDR3 size: 13 residues. The CDR3, as DNA: TGCGCCAGCAGCGATCTACAGGGAAATACGCAGTATTTT. Translated: CASSDLQGNTQYF.

The sample holds many counts of this clone. At the DNA level, this CDR3 is encoded by other sequences in the same sample as well. The chain joins TRBV2 to TRBJ2-7, with D hard to call. Germline lookup yields CDR1 SNHLY and CDR2 FYNNEI. With 11 bases removed from V and 0 bases from J, the gap between germline ends came to 11 bases. CDR3 length equals 12 residues. CDR3 residues: CAGRAGSYEQYF. CDR3 coding DNA: TGTGCCGGTCGGGCCGGCTCCTACGAGCAGTACTTC.

This clone was picked up a small number of times. CDR3 nucleotide sequence: TGTGCCAGCAGCGCGTCCCCGGGGAGCGGGAGACCCTACGAGCAGTACTTC. Residues: CASSASPGSGRPYEQYF. The chain employs TRBV7-2 and TRBJ2-7, with 8 bases fitting TRBD2. The length of the CDR3 is 17 residues. Germline lookup yields CDR1 SGHTA and CDR2 FQGNSA. V lost 5 bases to trimming and J lost 2 bases; unmatched junction nucleotides: 14. Variable domain in full (rest from reference TRBV7-2 and TRBJ2-7): GAGVSQSPSNKVTEKGKDVELRCDPISGHTALYWYRQSLGQGLEFLIYFQGNSAPDKSGLPSDRFSAERTGGSVSTLTIQRTQQEDSAVYLCASSASPGSGRPYEQYFGPGTRLTVT.

V usage is TRBV27 and J usage is TRBJ1-1; 11 positions match TRBD1. Germline V lookup: CDR1 MNHEY, CDR2 SMNVEV (reference sequence). CDR3 length: 17 residues. The ends lost 5 bases at V and 0 bases at J; junction bases unmatched: 8. The CDR3 sequence is CASSPRTGGFVNTEAFF. As DNA, the CDR3 is TGTGCCAGCAGTCCAAGGACAGGGGGCTTTGTGAACACTGAAGCTTTCTTT.

The genes are TRBV28 and TRBJ1-2, with D tentatively TRBD1 (5 bases). Trimming removed 11 bases at V and 4 bases at J, with 17 bases between. CDR3 length equals 13 residues. Germline V lookup: CDR1 MDHEN, CDR2 SYDVKM. CDR3 in amino acids: CAGGEVGSYGYTF. CDR3 nucleotides: TGTGCCGGGGGGGAAGTGGGATCCTATGGCTACACCTTC.

The rearrangement joins TRBV4-3 to TRBJ2-7; maybe TRBD2 (7 bases). Germline V gives CDR1 LGHNA, CDR2 YSLEER. The CDR3 covers 14 residues. V shed 1 base and J shed 5 bases, with 12 bases lying between them. The CDR3 loop reads CASSQVPRGHEQYF. CDR3 DNA sequence: TGCGCCAGCAGCCAAGTACCGCGGGGGCACGAGCAGTACTTC.

This clone was found a few times. The gene calls are TRBV15 and TRBJ1-5; no reliable D call. The CDR3 totals 15 residues. Germline CDR1 reads LNHNV; CDR2 reads YYDKDF (reference sequence). V dropped 0 bases and J dropped 2 bases, with 8 bases sitting between them. CDR3 loop: CATSRDPGGNQPQHF. The CDR3 DNA reads as TGTGCCACCAGCAGAGATCCCGGCGGCAATCAGCCCCAGCATTTT. Based on the CDR3 plus reference TRBV15 and TRBJ1-5, the full variable domain is DAMVIQNPRYQVTQFGKPVTLSCSQTLNHNVMYWYQQKSSQAPKLLFHYYDKDFNNEADTPDNFQSRRPNTSFCFLDIRSPGLGDTAMYLCATSRDPGGNQPQHFGDGTRLSIL.

V usage is TRBV6-6 and J usage is TRBJ2-7; 13 bases are shared with TRBD2. The CDR3 extends over 15 amino acids. The trim removed 4 bases at V and 4 bases at J, leaving 4 bases unmatched. Germline CDR1 MNHNY, CDR2 SVGAGI (reference sequence). CDR3 sequence reads: CASSSRTSGRYEQYF. The CDR3 nucleotides are TGTGCCAGCAGTTCACGGACTAGCGGGAGATACGAGCAGTACTTC.

The gene calls are TRBV28 and TRBJ2-7, with 7 bases that match TRBD1. V trimming: 7 bases; J trimming: 0 bases; junction bases outside the gene matches: 6. CDR1 and CDR2 from the germline V gene are MDHEN and SYDVKM. The CDR3 loop spans 14 amino acids. The CDR3 nucleotides read TGTGCCAGCATCCGTGACAGGGCCTCCTACGAGCAGTACTTC. Translating gives CASIRDRASYEQYF.

V usage is TRBV2 and J usage is TRBJ1-1; D is ambiguous. CDR1 SNHLY and CDR2 FYNNEI come from the germline V gene. The CDR3 has 14 residues. V was shortened by 0 bases and J by 7 bases, with 12 bases between the two germline ends. CDR3 sequence: CASSEAGPTGEAFF. In nucleotides, the CDR3 is TGTGCCAGCAGTGAAGCCGGCCCCACCGGTGAAGCTTTCTTT.

The chain joins TRBV27 to TRBJ2-2; 8 positions match TRBD2. V was pared by 4 bases and J by 5 bases, with 9 bases of the junction left unmatched. The germline V gene encodes CDR1 MNHEY and CDR2 SMNVEV (reference sequence). There are 16 residues in the CDR3. The DNA for the CDR3 is TGTGCCAGCAGTTCGGGGGGGGCGGGAGCAACCGGGGAGCTGTTTTTT. Translating gives CASSSGGAGATGELFF.

The chain uses TRBV10-3 and TRBJ1-5; possibly TRBD1 for D (5 bases). With 10 bases removed from V and 4 bases from J, the gap between germline ends came to 14 bases. The CDR3 contains 13 residues. The germline V gene encodes CDR1 ENHRY and CDR2 SYGVKD. CDR3 in amino acids: CATHGDGNQPQHF. DNA of the CDR3: TGTGCCACCCATGGGGACGGTAATCAGCCCCAGCATTTT.

V gene TRBV9 combines with J gene TRBJ2-2; D not certain. Germline-derived CDR1 and CDR2 are SGDLS and YYNGEE. The CDR3 runs 14 residues. V was trimmed by 0 bases and J by 5 bases, leaving 8 bases between them. The CDR3 nucleotides are TGTGCCAGCAGCGTAGCTACCGATACCGGGGAGCTGTTTTTT. Residues: CASSVATDTGELFF.